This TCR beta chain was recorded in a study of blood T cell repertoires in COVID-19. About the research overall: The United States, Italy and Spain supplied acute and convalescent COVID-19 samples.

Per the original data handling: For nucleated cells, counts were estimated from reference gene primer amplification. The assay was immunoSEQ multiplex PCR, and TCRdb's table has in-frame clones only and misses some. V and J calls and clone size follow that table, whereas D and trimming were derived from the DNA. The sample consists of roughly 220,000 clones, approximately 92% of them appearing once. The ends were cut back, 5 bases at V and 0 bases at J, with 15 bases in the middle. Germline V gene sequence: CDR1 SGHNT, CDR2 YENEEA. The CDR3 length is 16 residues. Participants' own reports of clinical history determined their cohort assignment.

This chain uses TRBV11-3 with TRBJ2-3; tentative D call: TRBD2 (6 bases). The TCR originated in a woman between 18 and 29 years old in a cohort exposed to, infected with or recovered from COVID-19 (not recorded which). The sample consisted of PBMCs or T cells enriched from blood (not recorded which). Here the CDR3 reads CASSLVAVSSTDTQYF. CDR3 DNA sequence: TGTGCCAGCAGCCTGGTAGCGGTTTCTAGCACAGATACGCAGTATTTT.